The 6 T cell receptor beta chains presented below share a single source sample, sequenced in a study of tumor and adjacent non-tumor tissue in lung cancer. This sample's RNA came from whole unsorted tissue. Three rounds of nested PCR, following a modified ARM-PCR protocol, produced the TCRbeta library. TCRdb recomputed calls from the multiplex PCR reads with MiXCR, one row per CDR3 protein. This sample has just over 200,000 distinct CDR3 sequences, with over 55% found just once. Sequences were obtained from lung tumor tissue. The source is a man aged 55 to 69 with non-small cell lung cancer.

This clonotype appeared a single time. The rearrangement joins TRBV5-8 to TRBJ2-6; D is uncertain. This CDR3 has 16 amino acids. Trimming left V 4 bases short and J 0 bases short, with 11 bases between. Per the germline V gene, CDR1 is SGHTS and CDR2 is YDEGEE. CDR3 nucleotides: TGTGCCAGCAGCGCCCTCTACAACTCTGGGGCCAACGTCCTGACTTTC. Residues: CASSALYNSGANVLTF.

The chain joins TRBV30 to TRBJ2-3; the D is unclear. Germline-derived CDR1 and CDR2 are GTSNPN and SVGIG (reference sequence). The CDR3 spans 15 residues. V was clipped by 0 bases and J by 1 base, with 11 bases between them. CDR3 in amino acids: CAWSVRVGGTDTQYF. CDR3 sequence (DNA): TGTGCCTGGAGTGTACGGGTGGGCGGCACAGATACGCAGTATTTT.

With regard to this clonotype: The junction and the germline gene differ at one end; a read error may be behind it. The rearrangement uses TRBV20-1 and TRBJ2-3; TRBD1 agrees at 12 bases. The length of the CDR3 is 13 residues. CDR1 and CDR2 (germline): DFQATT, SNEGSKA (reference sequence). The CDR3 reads CSASGQGADAQYF. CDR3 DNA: TGCAGTGCCTCGGGACAGGGGGCAGATGCGCAGTATTTT.

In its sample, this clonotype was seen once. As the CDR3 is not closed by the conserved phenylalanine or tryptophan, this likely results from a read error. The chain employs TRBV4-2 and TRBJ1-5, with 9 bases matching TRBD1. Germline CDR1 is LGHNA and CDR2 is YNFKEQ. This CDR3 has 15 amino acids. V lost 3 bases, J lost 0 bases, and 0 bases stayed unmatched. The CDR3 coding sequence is TGTGCCAGCAGCCAGGGACAGGGTAGCAATCAGCCCCAGCATTCT. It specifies CASSQGQGSNQPQHS.

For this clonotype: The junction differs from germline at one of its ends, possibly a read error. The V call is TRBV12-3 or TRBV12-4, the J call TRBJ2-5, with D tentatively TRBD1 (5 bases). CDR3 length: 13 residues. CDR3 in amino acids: CASRWTREEAQYF. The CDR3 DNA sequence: TGTGCCAGCAGGTGGACAAGGGAAGAGGCCCAGTACTTC.

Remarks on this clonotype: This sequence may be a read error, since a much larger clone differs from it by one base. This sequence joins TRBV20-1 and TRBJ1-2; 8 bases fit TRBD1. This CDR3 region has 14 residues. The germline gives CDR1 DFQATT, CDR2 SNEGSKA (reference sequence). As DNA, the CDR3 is TGCAGAGCTAGAGACCCATACAGGGGGATATTCTACACCTTC. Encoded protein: CRARDPYRGIFYTF.